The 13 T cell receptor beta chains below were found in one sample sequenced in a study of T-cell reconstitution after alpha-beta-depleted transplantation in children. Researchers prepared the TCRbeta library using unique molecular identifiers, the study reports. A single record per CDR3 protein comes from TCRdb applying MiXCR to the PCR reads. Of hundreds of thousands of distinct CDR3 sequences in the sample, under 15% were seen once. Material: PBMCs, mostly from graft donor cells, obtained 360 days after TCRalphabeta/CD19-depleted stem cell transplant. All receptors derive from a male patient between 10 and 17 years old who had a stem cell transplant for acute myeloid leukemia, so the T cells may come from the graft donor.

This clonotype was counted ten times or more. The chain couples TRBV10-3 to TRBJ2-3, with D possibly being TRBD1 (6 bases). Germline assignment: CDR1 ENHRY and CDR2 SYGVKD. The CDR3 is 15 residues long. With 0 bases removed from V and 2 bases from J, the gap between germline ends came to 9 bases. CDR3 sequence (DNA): TGTGCCATCAGTGAGTCGTGGACAGCCACAGATACGCAGTATTTT. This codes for CAISESWTATDTQYF.

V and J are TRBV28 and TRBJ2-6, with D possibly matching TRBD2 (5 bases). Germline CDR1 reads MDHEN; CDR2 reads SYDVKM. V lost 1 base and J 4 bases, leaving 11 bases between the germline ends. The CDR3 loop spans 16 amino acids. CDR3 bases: TGTGCCAGCAGTTTATCCGGGCGGGTGGGGGCCAACGTCCTGACTTTC. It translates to CASSLSGRVGANVLTF.

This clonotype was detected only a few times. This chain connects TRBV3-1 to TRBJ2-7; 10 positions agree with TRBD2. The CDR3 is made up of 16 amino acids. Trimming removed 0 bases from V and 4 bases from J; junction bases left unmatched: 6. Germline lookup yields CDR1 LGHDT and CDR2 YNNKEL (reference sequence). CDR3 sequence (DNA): TGTGCCAGCAGCCAAGAAGGGACTAGCGAAGGATACGAGCAGTACTTC. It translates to CASSQEGTSEGYEQYF.

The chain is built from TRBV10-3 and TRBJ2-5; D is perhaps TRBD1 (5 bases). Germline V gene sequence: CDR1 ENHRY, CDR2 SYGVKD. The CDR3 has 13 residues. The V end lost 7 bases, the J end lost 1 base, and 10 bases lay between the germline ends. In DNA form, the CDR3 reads TGTGCCATCACAGGGAACCCCCAAGAGACCCAGTACTTC. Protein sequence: CAITGNPQETQYF.

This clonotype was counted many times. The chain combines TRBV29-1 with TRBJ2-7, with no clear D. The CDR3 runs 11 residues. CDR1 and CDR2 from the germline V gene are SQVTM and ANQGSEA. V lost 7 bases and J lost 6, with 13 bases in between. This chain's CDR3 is CSALGRSEQYF. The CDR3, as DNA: TGCAGCGCCCTTGGCCGTAGCGAGCAGTACTTC.

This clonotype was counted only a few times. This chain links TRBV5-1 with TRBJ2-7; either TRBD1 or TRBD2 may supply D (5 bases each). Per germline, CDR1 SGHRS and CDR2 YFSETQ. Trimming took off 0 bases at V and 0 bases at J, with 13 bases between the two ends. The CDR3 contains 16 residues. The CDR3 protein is CASSLARGDSSYEQYF. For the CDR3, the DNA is TGCGCCAGCAGCTTGGCTCGGGGCGACTCCTCCTACGAGCAGTACTTC.

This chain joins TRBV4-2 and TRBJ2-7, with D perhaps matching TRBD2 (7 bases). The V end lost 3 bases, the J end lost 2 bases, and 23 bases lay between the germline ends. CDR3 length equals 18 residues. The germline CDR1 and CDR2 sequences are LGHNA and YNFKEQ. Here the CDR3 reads CASSHGGLRSSGPYEQYF. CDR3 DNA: TGTGCCAGCAGCCATGGGGGGCTCCGTTCTAGCGGACCCTACGAGCAGTACTTC.

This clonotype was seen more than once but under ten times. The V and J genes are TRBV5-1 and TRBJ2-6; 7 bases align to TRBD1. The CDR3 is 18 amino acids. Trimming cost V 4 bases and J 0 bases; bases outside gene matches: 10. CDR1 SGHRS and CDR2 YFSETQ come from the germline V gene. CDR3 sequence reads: CASSTTGQALSGANVLTF. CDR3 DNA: TGCGCCAGCAGCACCACCGGACAGGCCCTCTCTGGGGCCAACGTCCTGACTTTC.

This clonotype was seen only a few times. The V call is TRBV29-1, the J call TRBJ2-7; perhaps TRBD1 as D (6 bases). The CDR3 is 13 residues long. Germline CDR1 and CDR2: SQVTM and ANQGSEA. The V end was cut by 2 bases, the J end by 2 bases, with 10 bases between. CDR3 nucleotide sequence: TGCAGCGTTGAAAGGACAGACACCTACGAGCAGTACTTC. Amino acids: CSVERTDTYEQYF.

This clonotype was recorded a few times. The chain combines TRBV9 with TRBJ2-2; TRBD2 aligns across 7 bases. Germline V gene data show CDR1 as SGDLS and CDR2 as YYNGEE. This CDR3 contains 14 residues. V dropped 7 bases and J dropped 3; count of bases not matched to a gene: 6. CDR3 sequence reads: CASRLAAYTGELFF. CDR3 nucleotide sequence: TGTGCCAGCCGACTAGCAGCGTACACCGGGGAGCTGTTTTTT.

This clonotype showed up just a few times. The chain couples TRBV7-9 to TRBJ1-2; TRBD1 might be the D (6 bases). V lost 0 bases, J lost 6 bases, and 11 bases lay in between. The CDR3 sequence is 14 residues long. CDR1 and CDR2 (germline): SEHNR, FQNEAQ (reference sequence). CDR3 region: CASSLAFAGDGYTF. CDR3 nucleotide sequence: TGTGCCAGCAGCTTAGCGTTTGCAGGGGATGGCTACACCTTC. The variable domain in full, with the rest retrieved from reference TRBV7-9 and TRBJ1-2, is DTGVSQNPRHKITKRGQNVTFRCDPISEHNRLYWYRQTLGQGPEFLTYFQNEAQLEKSRLLSDRFSAERPKGSFSTLEIQRTEQGDSAMYLCASSLAFAGDGYTFGSGTRLTVV.

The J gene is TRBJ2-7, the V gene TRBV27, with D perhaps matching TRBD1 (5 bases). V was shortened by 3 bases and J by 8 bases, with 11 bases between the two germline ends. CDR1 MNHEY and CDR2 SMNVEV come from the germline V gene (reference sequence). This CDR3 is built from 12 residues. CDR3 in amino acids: CASSFQGGKQYF. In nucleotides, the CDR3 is TGTGCCAGCAGTTTTCAGGGTGGTAAGCAGTACTTC.

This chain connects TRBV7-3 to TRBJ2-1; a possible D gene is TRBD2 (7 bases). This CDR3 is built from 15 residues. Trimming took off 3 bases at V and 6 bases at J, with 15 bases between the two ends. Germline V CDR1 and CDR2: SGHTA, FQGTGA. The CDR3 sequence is CASSFGGALLNEQFF. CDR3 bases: TGTGCCAGCAGCTTTGGGGGGGCCCTGCTCAATGAGCAGTTCTTC.